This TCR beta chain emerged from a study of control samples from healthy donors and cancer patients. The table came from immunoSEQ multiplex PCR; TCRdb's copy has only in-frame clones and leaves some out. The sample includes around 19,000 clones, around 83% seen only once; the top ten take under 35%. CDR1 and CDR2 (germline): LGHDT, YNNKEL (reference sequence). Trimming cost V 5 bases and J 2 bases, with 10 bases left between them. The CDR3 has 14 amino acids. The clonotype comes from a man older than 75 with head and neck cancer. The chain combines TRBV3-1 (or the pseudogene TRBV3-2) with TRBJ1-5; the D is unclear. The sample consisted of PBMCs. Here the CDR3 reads CASSSLPGNQPQHF. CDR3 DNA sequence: TGTGCCAGCAGCTCCCTACCTGGCAATCAGCCCCAGCATTTT.